The 2 T cell receptor beta chains in this list originate from one sample, sequenced in a study of shared clonotypes between healthy human individuals. The method was immunoSEQ multiplex PCR; TCRdb's version includes in-frame clones alone and lacks a portion of them. The repertoire holds 2 million to 2.5 million clones, with about 92% as singletons. The specimen sequenced was naive CD4+ T cells from PBMCs. The subset is: CD45RA+ positively selected. These receptors came from a man aged 18-30 years in good health. Some clones in this sample may be carry-over from other donors' samples.

In DNA, the CDR3 is TGTGCCAGCAGTGACCGGGACAGGGTGTCAGAGACCCAGTACTTC. Its translation is CASSDRDRVSETQYF. The chain has TRBV6-1 and TRBJ2-5; 9 bases are shared with TRBD1. Per germline, CDR1 MNHNS and CDR2 SASEGT. The CDR3 extends over 15 amino acids. The V segment lost 3 bases and the J segment 4 bases; nucleotides outside the gene matches: 6.

This clone was seen once. The chain combines TRBV7-2 with TRBJ2-5; D is perhaps TRBD1 (5 bases). The CDR3 extends over 15 amino acids. Trimming took off 4 bases at V and 5 bases at J, with 17 bases between the two ends. Germline V gives CDR1 SGHTA, CDR2 FQGNSA. The CDR3 bases are TGTGCCAGCAGCTATGATGGGCGCAGGGTTGAGACCCAGTACTTC. It codes for CASSYDGRRVETQYF.